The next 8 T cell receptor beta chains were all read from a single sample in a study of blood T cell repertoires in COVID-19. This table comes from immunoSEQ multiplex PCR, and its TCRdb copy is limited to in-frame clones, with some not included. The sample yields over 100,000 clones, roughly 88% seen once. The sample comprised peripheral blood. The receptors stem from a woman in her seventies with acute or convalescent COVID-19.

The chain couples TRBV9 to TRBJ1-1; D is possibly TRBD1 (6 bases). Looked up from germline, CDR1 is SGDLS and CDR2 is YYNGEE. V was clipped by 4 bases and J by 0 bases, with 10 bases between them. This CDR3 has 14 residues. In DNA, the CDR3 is TGTGCCAGCAGCCTACAGGGAATGAACACTGAAGCTTTCTTT. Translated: CASSLQGMNTEAFF.

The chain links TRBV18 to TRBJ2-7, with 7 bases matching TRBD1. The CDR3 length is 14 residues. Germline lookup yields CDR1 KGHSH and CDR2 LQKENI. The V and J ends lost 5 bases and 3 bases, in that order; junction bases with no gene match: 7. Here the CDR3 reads CASSLSRDSYEQYF. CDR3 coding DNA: TGTGCCAGCTCATTGAGCCGGGACAGCTACGAGCAGTACTTC.

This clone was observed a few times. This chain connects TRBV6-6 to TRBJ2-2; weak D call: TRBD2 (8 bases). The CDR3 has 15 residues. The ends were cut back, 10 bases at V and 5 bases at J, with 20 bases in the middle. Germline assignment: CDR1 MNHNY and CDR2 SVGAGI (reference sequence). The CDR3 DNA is TGTGCCACAAATAGGGGGCGGGAGGCGACCGGGGAGCTGTTTTTT. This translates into CATNRGREATGELFF.

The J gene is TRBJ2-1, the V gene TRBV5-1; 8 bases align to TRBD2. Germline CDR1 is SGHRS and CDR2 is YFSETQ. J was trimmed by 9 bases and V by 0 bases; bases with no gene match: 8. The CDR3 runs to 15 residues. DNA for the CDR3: TGCGCCAGCAGCTTGGAGCCAGCGGGAGCGGTTGAGCAGTTCTTC. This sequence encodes CASSLEPAGAVEQFF.

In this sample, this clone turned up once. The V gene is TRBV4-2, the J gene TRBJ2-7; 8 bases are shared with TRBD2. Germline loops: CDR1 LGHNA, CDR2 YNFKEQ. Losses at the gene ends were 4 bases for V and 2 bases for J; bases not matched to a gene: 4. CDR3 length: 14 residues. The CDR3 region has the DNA TGTGCCAGCAGCCCGGGACTAGACGCCTACGAGCAGTACTTC. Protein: CASSPGLDAYEQYF.

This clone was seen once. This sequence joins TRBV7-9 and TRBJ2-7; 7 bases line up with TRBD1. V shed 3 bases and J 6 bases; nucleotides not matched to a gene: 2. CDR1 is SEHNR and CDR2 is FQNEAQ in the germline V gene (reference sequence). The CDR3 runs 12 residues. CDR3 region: CASSLTGLEQYF. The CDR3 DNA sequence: TGTGCCAGCAGCTTGACAGGGCTCGAGCAGTACTTC.

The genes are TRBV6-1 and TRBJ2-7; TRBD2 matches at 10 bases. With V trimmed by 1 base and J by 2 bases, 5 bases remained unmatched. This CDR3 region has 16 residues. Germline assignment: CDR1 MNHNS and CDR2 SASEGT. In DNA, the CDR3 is TGTGCCAGCAGTGAAGGTCTAGCGGGAGTCGCCTACGAGCAGTACTTC. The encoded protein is CASSEGLAGVAYEQYF.

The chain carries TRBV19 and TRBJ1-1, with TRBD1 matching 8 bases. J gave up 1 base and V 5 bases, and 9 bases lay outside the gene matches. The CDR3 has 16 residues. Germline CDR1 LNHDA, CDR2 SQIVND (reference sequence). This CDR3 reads CASSPDRGGWNTEAFF. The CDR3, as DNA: TGTGCCAGTAGTCCAGACAGGGGCGGGTGGAACACTGAAGCTTTCTTT.